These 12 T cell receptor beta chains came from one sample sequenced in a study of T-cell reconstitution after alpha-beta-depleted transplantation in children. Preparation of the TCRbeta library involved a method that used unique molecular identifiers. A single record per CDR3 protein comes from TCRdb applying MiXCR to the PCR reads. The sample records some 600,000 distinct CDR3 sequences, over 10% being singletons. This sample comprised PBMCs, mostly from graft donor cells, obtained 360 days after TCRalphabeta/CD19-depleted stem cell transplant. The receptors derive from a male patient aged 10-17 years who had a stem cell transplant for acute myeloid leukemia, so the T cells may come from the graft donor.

The CDR3 loop is CASSSQTRWRLKETQYF. The CDR3 DNA follows: TGTGCCAGCAGCTCCCAAACCCGCTGGCGGCTGAAAGAGACCCAGTACTTC. The rearrangement uses TRBV11-2 and TRBJ2-5; D remains unclear. Germline-derived CDR1 and CDR2 are SGHAT and FQNNGV. The germline V and J ends were trimmed by 4 bases and 3 bases, with 21 bases remaining between them. The CDR3 extends over 17 amino acids. Filled out from reference TRBV11-2 and TRBJ2-5, the complete variable domain reads EAGVAQSPRYKIIEKRQSVAFWCNPISGHATLYWYQQILGQGPKLLIQFQNNGVVDDSQLPKDRFSAERLKGVDSTLKIQPAKLEDSAVYLCASSSQTRWRLKETQYFGPGTRLLVL.

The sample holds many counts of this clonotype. The CDR3 coding sequence is TGTGCCAGCAGCTTAGCCGTGGCAGGGCAGCACTATGGCTACACCTTC. Translating gives CASSLAVAGQHYGYTF. The rearrangement joins TRBV7-2 to TRBJ1-2, with D possibly being TRBD1 (5 bases). The CDR3 has 16 amino acids. From germline, CDR1 is SGHTA and CDR2 FQGNSA. The V end lost 0 bases, the J end lost 3 bases, and 14 bases lay between the germline ends.

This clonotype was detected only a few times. CDR3 region: CSATPDRGSYEQYF. Here the CDR3 DNA reads TGCAGTGCTACCCCGGACAGGGGCTCCTACGAGCAGTACTTC. The chain has TRBV20-1 and TRBJ2-7; 9 nucleotides agree with TRBD1. Germline-derived CDR1 and CDR2 are DFQATT and SNEGSKA (reference sequence). The J segment lost 0 bases and the V segment lost 4 bases, leaving 4 bases of the junction unmatched. This CDR3 is built from 14 residues.

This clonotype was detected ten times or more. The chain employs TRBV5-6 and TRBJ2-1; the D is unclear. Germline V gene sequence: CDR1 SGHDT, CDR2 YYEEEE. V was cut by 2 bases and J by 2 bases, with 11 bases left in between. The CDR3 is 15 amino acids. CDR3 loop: CASSFGRRTYNEQFF. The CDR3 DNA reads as TGTGCCAGCAGCTTTGGCCGTAGAACCTACAATGAGCAGTTCTTC. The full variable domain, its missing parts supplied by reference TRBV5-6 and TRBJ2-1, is DAGVTQSPTHLIKTRGQQVTLRCSPKSGHDTVSWYQQALGQGPQFIFQYYEEEERQRGNFPDRFSGHQFPNYSSELNVNALLLGDSALYLCASSFGRRTYNEQFFGPGTRLTVL.

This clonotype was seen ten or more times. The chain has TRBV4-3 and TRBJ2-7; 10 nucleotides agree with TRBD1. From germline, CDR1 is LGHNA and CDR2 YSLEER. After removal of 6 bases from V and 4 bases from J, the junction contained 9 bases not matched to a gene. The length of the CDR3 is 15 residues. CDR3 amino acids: CASSPQTGGIYEQYF. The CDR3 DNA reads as TGCGCCAGCAGTCCCCAGACAGGGGGCATTTACGAGCAGTACTTC.

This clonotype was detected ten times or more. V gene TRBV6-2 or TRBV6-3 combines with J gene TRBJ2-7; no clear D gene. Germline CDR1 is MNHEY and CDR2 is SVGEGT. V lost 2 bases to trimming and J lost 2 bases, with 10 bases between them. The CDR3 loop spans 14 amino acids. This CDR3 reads CASSYTVTTYEQYF. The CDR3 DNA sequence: TGTGCCAGCAGTTACACAGTGACCACCTACGAGCAGTACTTC.

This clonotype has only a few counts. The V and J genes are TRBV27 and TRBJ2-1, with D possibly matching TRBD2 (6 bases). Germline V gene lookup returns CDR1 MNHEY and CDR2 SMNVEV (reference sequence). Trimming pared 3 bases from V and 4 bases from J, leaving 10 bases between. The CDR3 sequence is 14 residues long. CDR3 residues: CASSFTGLYNEQFF. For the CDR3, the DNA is TGTGCCAGCAGTTTCACGGGACTGTACAATGAGCAGTTCTTC.

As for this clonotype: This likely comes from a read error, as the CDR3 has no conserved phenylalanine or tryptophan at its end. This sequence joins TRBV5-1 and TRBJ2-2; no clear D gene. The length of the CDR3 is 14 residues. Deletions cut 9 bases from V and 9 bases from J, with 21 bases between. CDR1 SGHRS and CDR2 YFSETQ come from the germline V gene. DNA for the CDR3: TGCGCCATGAGCTTGTGGCTGCTAACCTGGGAGCTGTTTTGT. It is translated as CAMSLWLLTWELFC.

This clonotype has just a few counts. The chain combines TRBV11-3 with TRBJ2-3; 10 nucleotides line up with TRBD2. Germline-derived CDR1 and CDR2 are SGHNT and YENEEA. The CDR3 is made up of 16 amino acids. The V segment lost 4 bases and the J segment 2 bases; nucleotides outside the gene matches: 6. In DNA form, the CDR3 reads TGTGCCAGCAGCTCCAAGCGGGAGGGCCCCACAGATACGCAGTATTTT. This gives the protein CASSSKREGPTDTQYF.

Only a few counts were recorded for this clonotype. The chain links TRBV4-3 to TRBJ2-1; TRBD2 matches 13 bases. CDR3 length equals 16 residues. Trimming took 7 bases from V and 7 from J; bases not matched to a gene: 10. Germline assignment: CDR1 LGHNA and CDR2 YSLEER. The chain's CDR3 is CASTHQPGLAGNEQFF. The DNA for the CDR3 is TGCGCCAGCACCCACCAACCGGGACTAGCGGGAAATGAGCAGTTCTTC.

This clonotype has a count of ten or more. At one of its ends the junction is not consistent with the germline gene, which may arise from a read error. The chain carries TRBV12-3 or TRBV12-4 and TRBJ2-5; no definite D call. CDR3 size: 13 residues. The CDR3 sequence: CASSLVVQETQYF. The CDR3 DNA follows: TGCGCCAGCAGCTTGGTTGTCCAAGAGACCCAGTACTTC.

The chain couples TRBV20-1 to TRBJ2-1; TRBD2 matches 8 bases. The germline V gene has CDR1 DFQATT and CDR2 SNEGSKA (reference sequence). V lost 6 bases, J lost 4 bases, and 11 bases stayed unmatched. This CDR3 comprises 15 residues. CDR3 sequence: CSAPSSLAGYNEQFF. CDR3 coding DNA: TGCAGTGCCCCCTCCTCGCTAGCGGGTTACAATGAGCAGTTCTTC.